This T cell receptor (beta chain) was retrieved from a study of blood T cell repertoires in COVID-19. Across the whole study: T cells, B-cell-depleted T cells, or PBMCs provided the cDNA or gDNA that served as material.

The CDR3 runs 15 residues. The V segment lost 4 bases and the J segment 2 bases; nucleotides outside the gene matches: 5. The germline CDR1 and CDR2 sequences are MNHEY and SVGEGT. Assay used: immunoSEQ multiplex PCR; TCRdb lists only in-frame clones, some missing. The repertoire holds more than 150,000 clones, with more than 75% as singletons. Which cohort a participant joined came from the clinical history participants gave. Recovered status in Cohort 3 required two negative PCRs, clearance, or symptom resolution. Input material: PBMCs or T cells enriched from blood (not recorded which). The chain is built from TRBV6-2 or TRBV6-3 and TRBJ1-2; 9 nucleotides agree with TRBD1. The clonotype was recovered from a woman between 50 and 59 years old who had recovered from COVID-19. CDR3 coding DNA: TGTGCCAGCAGTTCCCCGGGACAGGGAAACTATGGCTACACCTTC. This gives the protein CASSSPGQGNYGYTF.